This T cell receptor beta chain was identified in a study of T-cell memory formation after mild COVID-19. Study-wide results and limits: Clones from the second wave (peaking day 37) had unconfirmed SARS-CoV-2 specificity. Clones contracting day 15 to 85 were balanced CD4/CD8; later expanders leaned CD4+.

TCRdb recomputed calls from the 5' RACE reads with MiXCR, one row per CDR3 protein. The table has around 430,000 distinct CDR3 sequences, about 17% seen once. This clonotype was counted only a few times. Its antigen is not identified. V lost 5 bases and J lost 1; bases outside the gene matches: 11. Germline-derived CDR1 and CDR2 are SGHRS and YFSETQ. The CDR3 extends over 16 amino acids. Sequences were obtained from PBMCs or a T cell subset sorted from them (not recorded which). This clonotype was sampled from a man aged 18 to 35 who had mild COVID-19 (a few samples of this study predate the infection). Cell type and time point are not known. The chain couples TRBV5-1 to TRBJ2-5, with TRBD1 identical over 7 bases. The CDR3 DNA is TGCGCCAGCAGGATCCCGACAGGGCCGATCCAAGAGACCCAGTACTTC. It yields the protein CASRIPTGPIQETQYF. The full variable domain, rest sourced from reference TRBV5-1 and TRBJ2-5, is KAGVTQTPRYLIKTRGQQVTLSCSPISGHRSVSWYQQTPGQGLQFLFEYFSETQRNKGNFPGRFSGRQFSNSRSEMNVSTLELGDSALYLCASRIPTGPIQETQYFGPGTRLLVL.